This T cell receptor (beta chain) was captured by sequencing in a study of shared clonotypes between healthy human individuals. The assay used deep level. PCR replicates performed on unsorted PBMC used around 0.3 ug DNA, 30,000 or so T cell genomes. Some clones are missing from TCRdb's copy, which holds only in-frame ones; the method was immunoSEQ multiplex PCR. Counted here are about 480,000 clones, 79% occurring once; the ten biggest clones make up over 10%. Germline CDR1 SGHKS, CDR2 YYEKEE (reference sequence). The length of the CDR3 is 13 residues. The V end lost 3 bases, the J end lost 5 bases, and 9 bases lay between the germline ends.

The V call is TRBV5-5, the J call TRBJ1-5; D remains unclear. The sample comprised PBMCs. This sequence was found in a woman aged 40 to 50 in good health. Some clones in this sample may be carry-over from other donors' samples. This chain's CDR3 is CASSSKVDQPQHF. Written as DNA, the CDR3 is TGTGCCAGCAGCTCCAAGGTGGATCAGCCCCAGCATTTT.